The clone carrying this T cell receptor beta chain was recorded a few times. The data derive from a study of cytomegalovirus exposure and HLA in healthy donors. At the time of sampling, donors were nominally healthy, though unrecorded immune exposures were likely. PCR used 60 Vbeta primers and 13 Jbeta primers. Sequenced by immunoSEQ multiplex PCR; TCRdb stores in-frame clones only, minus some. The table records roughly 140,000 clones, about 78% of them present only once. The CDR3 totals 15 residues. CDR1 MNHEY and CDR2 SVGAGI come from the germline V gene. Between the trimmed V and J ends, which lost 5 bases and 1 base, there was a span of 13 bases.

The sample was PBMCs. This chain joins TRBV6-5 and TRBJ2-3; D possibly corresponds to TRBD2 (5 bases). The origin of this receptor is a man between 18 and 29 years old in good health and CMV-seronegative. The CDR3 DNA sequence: TGTGCCAGCAGTCCCGGACTTCCCGGCACAGATACGCAGTATTTT. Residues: CASSPGLPGTDTQYF.